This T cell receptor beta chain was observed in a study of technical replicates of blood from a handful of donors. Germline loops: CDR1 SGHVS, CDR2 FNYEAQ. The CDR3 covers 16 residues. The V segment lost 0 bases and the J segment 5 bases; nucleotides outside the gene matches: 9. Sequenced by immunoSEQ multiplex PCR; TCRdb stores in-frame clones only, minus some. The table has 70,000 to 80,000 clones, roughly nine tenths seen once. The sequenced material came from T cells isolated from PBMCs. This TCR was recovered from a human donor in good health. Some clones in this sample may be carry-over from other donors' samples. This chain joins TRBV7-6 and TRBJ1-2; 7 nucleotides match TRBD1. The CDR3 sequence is CASSLAGGQGDYGYTF. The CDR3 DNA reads TGTGCCAGCAGCTTAGCGGGTGGTCAGGGGGATTATGGCTACACCTTC.